This T cell receptor (beta chain) was sequenced for a study of blood T cell repertoires in COVID-19 (dated by TCRdb to about 2020). Some background on the complete study: Samples covering the acute and convalescent phases of COVID-19 were provided by collaborators in the United States, Italy and Spain. The material from the prospective study consisted of cDNA or gDNA derived from T cells, B-cell-depleted T cells, or PBMCs. Deeply sampled blood TCRbeta repertoires from subjects exposed to, actively infected with, or recovered from COVID-19 were included in the dataset. The repertoires were released in a freely available public database intended as a resource for research on the immune response to SARS-CoV-2. The samples were drawn from two sources: the first 160 participants of the ongoing ImmuneRACE study, and fewer than 1,500 subjects contributed by 6 global collaborators. Sample metadata almost always included a de-identified subject ID, COVID-19 status, age in years and sex. Where available, HLA class I and class II types were obtained from metadata supplied by the sample provider rather than from assay-based typing. Here is what the overall study found, with its caveats: The amount of clinical and demographic metadata varied by source and participant and was provided uncurated.

As concerns this clone: Its antigen has not been determined. Per-base quality was not reported, and no clone a single base away is much larger than it.

TCRbeta CDR3 regions were amplified from genomic DNA using the immunoSEQ Assay, a bias-controlled multiplex PCR. The authors processed their data as follows. The number of nucleated cells in each sample was estimated from the amplification of reference gene primers within the assay. To quantify the absolute abundance of each unique TCRbeta CDR3 rearrangement, sequence reads were collapsed and filtered. For each sample, productive Simpson clonality was calculated as the square root of Simpson's diversity index across productive rearrangements. TCRdb provides this immuneACCESS table in a form limited to in-frame rearrangements. Some clones are lacking; in checked studies, under half of them reflect an unresolved V gene, and why the rest are absent is not known. The V and J calls and the clone size are those of that table, but D and trimming were determined from the DNA. The sample records under 300,000 clones, around 86% of which are singletons. The ten largest make up over 2% of the sample.

A second Seattle source provided samples from volunteer blood donors who had recovered from COVID-19. Collaborating institutions collected whole blood in K2EDTA tubes following their own protocols. For TCRbeta analysis, collaborator samples were shipped as frozen whole blood, as isolated PBMCs, or as DNA extracted from either sample type. Sequenced: peripheral blood. The clonotype originates from a man younger than 45 who had recovered from COVID-19.

The DNA reads as follows: TGTGCCAGTAGTATATTGGACAGGGGAGAGACTGAAGCTTTCTTT. Protein translation: CASSILDRGETEAFF. The V and J segments used are TRBV19 and TRBJ1-1, with 9 central nucleotides matching TRBD1. V and J are trimmed by 2 bases and 5 bases, and the gene matches miss 6 bases of the junction. Taken from the germline V gene (reference sequence), the CDR1 and CDR2 loops are LNHDA and SQIVND. Taken from cysteine to phenylalanine, the CDR3 has 15 residues. Only the CDR3 portion is preserved as DNA: 45 bases, with reading frame beginning at the first base.